This is a list of T cell receptor beta chains from one sample in a study of blood T cell repertoires in COVID-19. TCRdb keeps only in-frame clones here, not all; method: immunoSEQ multiplex PCR. The repertoire consists of around 200,000 clones, with around 86% occurring once and the leading ten covering roughly 5%. The source material was peripheral blood. These receptors originate from a human donor in a cohort sampled during active COVID-19. The CDR3 runs from the conserved cysteine through the conserved F or W. A D gene is named only where the DNA matches it firmly. Only part of the rows carry a size: once, few, many, or a class if the clone is expanded.

V gene	clone size	J gene	D gene	CDR3 DNA	CDR3 protein
TRBV19	-	TRBJ1-5	-	TGTGCCAGTAGTATAGATGGGTGGGCGGGGGATGATCAGCCCCAGCATTTT	CASSIDGWAGDDQPQHF
TRBV5-6	few	TRBJ2-1	-	TGTGCCAGCAGCATCTCGGGTGAGCAGTTCTTC	CASSISGEQFF
TRBV18	few	TRBJ1-4	-	TGTGCCAGTTCGAACAGGGACAACGAAAAACTGTTTTTT	CASSNRDNEKLFF
TRBV5-4	few	TRBJ2-7	TRBD1	TGTGCCAGCAGCTCGGACAGGTATACCTACGAGCAGTACTTC	CASSSDRYTYEQYF
TRBV2	-	TRBJ1-2	TRBD1	TGTGCCAGCAGCAATACAGGGGAGCATGGCTACACCTTC	CASSNTGEHGYTF
TRBV19	-	TRBJ1-1	TRBD1	TGTGCCAGTAGTAGGGACAGGGGGTTGAACACTGAAGCTTTCTTT	CASSRDRGLNTEAFF
TRBV5-6	once	TRBJ1-1	TRBD1	TGTGCCAGCAGCACGGACAGGGTGAGTGAAGCTTTCTTT	CASSTDRVSEAFF
TRBV5-6	-	TRBJ2-3	TRBD2	TGTGCCAGCAGCCGTCGACTAGCGGGAGTGTCAGATACGCAGTATTTT	CASSRRLAGVSDTQYF
TRBV28	-	TRBJ2-1	-	TGTGCCAGCAGTTACCCCCGCCAGACGGGTTCCTACAATGAGCAGTTCTTC	CASSYPRQTGSYNEQFF
TRBV9	-	TRBJ1-4	-	TGTGCCAGCAGCGTAGAAGGATCAGGGCATGAAAAACTGTTTTTT	CASSVEGSGHEKLFF
TRBV6-6	few	TRBJ2-7	-	TGTGCCAGCAGCTTTACCCGCCCCGGGAGCAACGAGCAGTACTTC	CASSFTRPGSNEQYF
TRBV27	few	TRBJ2-7	-	TGTGCCAGCAGTTTAGAGCATCCCGGCTCCTACGAGCAGTACTTC	CASSLEHPGSYEQYF
TRBV28	-	TRBJ1-1	-	TGTGCCAGCAGTTCTTTACTCTCAGGGATAGAAGCTTTCTTT	CASSSLLSGIEAFF
TRBV9	-	TRBJ2-3	TRBD2	TGTGCCAGCAGCCTGACTAGCGGGTTTAGCACAGATACGCAGTATTTT	CASSLTSGFSTDTQYF
TRBV5-1	-	TRBJ2-7	-	TGCGCCAGCAGCTTGGCCGCGACAACTTATCCCTACGAGCAGTACTTC	CASSLAATTYPYEQYF
TRBV9	-	TRBJ2-6	TRBD1	TGTGCCAGCAGCGTACCCGGGGACAGGGGTATCTCTGGGGCCAACGTCCTGACTTTC	CASSVPGDRGISGANVLTF
TRBV5-1	-	TRBJ2-2	-	TGCGCCAGTAGCCTAGGGCAGGGATGGACCGGGGAGCTGTTTTTT	CASSLGQGWTGELFF
TRBV5-1	-	TRBJ2-1	-	TGCGCCAGCAGCAACACCGCAGCGTACAATGAGCAGTTCTTC	CASSNTAAYNEQFF
TRBV9	-	TRBJ2-7	-	TGTGCCAGCAGCGTAGGAGGCGGGAAGGGTTACGAGCAGTACTTC	CASSVGGGKGYEQYF
TRBV27	-	TRBJ1-2	-	TGTGCCAGCAGTGTAGCAAGAGGGCGCTATGGCTACACCTTC	CASSVARGRYGYTF